This paragraph reports one TCR beta chain. At the DNA level, this CDR3 is encoded by other sequences in the same sample as well. These data are taken from a study of blood T cell repertoires in COVID-19. Study summary: The analysed material was cDNA or gDNA that came from T cells, B-cell-depleted T cells, or PBMCs.

The V end lost 2 bases, the J end lost 5 bases, and 9 bases lay between the germline ends. This CDR3 is 13 amino acids long. Cohort 3 recovered donors had two negative PCRs, clearance, or symptom resolution. The data were produced by immunoSEQ multiplex PCR, yet TCRdb's version contains in-frame clones alone and is incomplete. The data hold over 200,000 clones, with 80% to 90% observed a single time. The sequenced sample consisted of PBMCs or T cells enriched from blood (not recorded which). The TCR originated in a woman aged 45-59 years who had recovered from COVID-19. The chain joins TRBV12-3 or TRBV12-4 to TRBJ1-1; D not certain. The CDR3 here is CASSLSGGTEAFF. The CDR3 bases are TGTGCCAGCAGTTTATCTGGAGGAACTGAAGCTTTCTTT.